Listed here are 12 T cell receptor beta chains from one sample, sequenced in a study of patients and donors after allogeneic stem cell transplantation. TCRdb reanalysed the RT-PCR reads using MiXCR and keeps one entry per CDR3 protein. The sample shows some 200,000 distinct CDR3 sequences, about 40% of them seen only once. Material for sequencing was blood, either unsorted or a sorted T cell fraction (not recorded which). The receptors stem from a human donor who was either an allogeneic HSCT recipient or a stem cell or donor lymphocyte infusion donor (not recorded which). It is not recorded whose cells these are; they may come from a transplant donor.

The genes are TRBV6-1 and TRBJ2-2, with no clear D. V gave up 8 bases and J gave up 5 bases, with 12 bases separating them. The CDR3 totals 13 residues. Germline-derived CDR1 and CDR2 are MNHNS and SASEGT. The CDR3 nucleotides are TGTGCCAGCGACGACTGGCTAACCGGGGAGCTGTTTTTT. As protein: CASDDWLTGELFF.

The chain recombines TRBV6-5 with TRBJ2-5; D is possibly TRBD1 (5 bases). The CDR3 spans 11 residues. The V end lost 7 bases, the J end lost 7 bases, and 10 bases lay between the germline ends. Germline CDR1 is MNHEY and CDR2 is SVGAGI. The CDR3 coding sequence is TGTGCCAGCAACGGGCAGGGGACCCAGTACTTC. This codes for CASNGQGTQYF.

This chain's CDR3 is CASSSPGQGVTGELFF. The CDR3, as DNA: TGTGCCAGCAGTTCTCCGGGACAGGGAGTTACCGGGGAGCTGTTTTTT. The chain uses TRBV12-3 or TRBV12-4 and TRBJ2-2; TRBD1 agrees at 9 bases. This CDR3 contains 16 residues. V dropped 4 bases and J dropped 5; count of bases not matched to a gene: 8.

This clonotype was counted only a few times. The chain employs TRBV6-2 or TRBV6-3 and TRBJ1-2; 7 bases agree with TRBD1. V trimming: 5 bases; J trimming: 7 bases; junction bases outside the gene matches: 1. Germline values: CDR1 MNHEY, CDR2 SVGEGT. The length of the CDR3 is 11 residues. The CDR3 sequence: CASSPGGGYTF. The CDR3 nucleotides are TGTGCCAGCAGTCCAGGGGGTGGCTACACCTTC.

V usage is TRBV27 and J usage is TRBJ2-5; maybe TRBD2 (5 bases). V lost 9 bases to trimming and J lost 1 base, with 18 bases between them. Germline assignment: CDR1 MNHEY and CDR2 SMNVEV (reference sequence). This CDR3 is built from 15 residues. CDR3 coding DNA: TGTGCCAGTCCCCGCGGTTCGGACTCCCAAGAGACCCAGTACTTC. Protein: CASPRGSDSQETQYF.

The chain's CDR3 is CASSLGLTQYF. The DNA of the CDR3 is TGTGCCAGCAGCTTGGGGTTGACCCAGTACTTC. V usage is TRBV7-2 and J usage is TRBJ2-5; D gene ambiguous. The germline V and J ends were trimmed by 3 bases and 7 bases, with 6 bases remaining between them. Germline V CDR1 and CDR2: SGHTA, FQGNSA. The CDR3 loop spans 11 amino acids. The whole variable domain, remainder taken from reference TRBV7-2 and TRBJ2-5, is GAGVSQSPSNKVTEKGKDVELRCDPISGHTALYWYRQSLGQGLEFLIYFQGNSAPDKSGLPSDRFSAERTGGSVSTLTIQRTQQEDSAVYLCASSLGLTQYFGPGTRLLVL.

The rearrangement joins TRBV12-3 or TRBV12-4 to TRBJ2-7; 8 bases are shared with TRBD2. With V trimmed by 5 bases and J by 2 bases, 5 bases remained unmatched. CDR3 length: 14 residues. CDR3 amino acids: CASSITGLAYEQYF. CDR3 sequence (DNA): TGTGCCAGCAGTATCACGGGACTAGCCTACGAGCAGTACTTC.

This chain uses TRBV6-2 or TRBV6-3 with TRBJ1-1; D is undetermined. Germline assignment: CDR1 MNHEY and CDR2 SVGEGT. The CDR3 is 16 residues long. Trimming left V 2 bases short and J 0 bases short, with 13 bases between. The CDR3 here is CASSYGRGQMNTEAFF. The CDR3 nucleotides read TGTGCCAGCAGTTACGGACGGGGTCAGATGAACACTGAAGCTTTCTTT.

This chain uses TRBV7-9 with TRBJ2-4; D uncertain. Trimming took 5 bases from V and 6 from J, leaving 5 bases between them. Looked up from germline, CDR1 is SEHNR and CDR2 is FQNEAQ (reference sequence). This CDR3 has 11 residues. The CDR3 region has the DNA TGTGCCAGCAGCCCGGTAAACATTCAGTACTTC. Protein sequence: CASSPVNIQYF.

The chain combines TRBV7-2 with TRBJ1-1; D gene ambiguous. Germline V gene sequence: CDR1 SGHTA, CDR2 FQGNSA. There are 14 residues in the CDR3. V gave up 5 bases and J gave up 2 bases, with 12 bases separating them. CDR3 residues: CASSHLAGNTEAFF. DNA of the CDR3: TGTGCCAGCAGCCACCTTGCGGGTAACACTGAAGCTTTCTTT.

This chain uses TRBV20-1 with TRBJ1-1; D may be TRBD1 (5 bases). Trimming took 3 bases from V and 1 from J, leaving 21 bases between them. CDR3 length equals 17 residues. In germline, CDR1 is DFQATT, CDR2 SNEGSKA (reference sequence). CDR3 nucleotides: TGCAGTGCTAGGGCCTGGCAGGGATGGTGGAGGAACACTGAAGCTTTCTTT. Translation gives CSARAWQGWWRNTEAFF.

CDR3 bases: TGTGCCAGCAGCTTACTTCCGCTCTCTGGAAACACCATATATTTT. This encodes CASSLLPLSGNTIYF. The V and J genes are TRBV7-6 and TRBJ1-3; D gene unclear. From germline, CDR1 is SGHVS and CDR2 FNYEAQ. The V end lost 2 bases, the J end lost 0 bases, and 8 bases lay between the germline ends. The CDR3 sequence is 15 residues long.